A single sample is the source of the 3 T cell receptor beta chains below, sequenced in a study of long-term antiretroviral therapy in people with HIV. They ran version v3.0 of the immunoSEQ assay at survey level. The protocol was immunoSEQ multiplex PCR, while the TCRdb copy is restricted to in-frame clones and leaves out a portion. The sample holds around 40,000 clones, around 88% seen once. Sequences were derived from unsorted PBMCs, sampled just before starting antiretroviral therapy. These receptors were obtained from a woman aged 18-29 years with HIV.

The genes are TRBV2 and TRBJ2-7; a weak D match, TRBD2 (6 bases). Germline V gene lookup returns CDR1 SNHLY and CDR2 FYNNEI. There are 12 residues in the CDR3. V shed 7 bases and J shed 6 bases, with 13 bases lying between them. Here the CDR3 DNA reads TGTGCCAGCATGGCCGGGAGTTCCGAGCAGTACTTC. The encoded protein is CASMAGSSEQYF.

The gene calls are TRBV6-5 and TRBJ2-7; D gene ambiguous. This CDR3 is built from 12 residues. V was trimmed by 5 bases and J by 3 bases, leaving 8 bases between them. CDR1 and CDR2 (germline): MNHEY, SVGAGI. CDR3 sequence (DNA): TGTGCCAGCAGTCTGACCTACTACGAGCAGTACTTC. This encodes CASSLTYYEQYF.

This chain connects TRBV10-1 to TRBJ2-5; D call uncertain. The ends were cut back, 3 bases at V and 2 bases at J, with 19 bases in the middle. This CDR3 contains 17 residues. Germline V gives CDR1 WNHNN, CDR2 SYGVQD (reference sequence). CDR3 nucleotides: TGCGCCAGCAGTGAATCCAGTTCCTCTCCCGGGCAAGAGACCCAGTACTTC. Its protein is CASSESSSSPGQETQYF.